This T cell receptor (beta chain) appears in the sequencing data of a study of identical twins. TCRdb redid the calling of the 5' RACE reads with MiXCR, one entry per CDR3 protein. The top ten clones hold about 0.27% of a sample with 1.5 million to 2 million distinct CDR3 sequences, more than 30% of them seen once. Study-wide points: Excess twin sharing in beta out-of-frame sequences was weaker. Alpha sequences out of frame and shared by twins had excess low generation probability. In zero-insertion analyses, partial confounding could arise from invariant MAIT and iNKT cells.

This CDR3 region has 16 residues. V shed 0 bases, J shed 4 bases, and the junction held 5 bases outside the gene matches. Germline V gene sequence: CDR1 SGDLS, CDR2 YYNGEE. Turning to this clonotype: Its antigen is as yet unknown.

Everyone who donated was a healthy Caucasian. The receptor comes from a newborn girl in good health. The chain recombines TRBV9 with TRBJ2-3, with TRBD2 identical over 10 bases. The sample was cord blood. The CDR3 DNA reads as TGTGCCAGCAGCGTAGGTTGGCTAGCGGGGGCAGATACGCAGTATTTT. Residues: CASSVGWLAGADTQYF.